A selection of T cell receptor beta chains follows, all from one sample in a study of blood T cell repertoires in COVID-19. Clones were read by immunoSEQ multiplex PCR, and TCRdb kept only the in-frame ones, dropping some. The table includes roughly 200,000 clones, 85% to 90% detected once. The sample was peripheral blood. Source of these receptors: a woman aged 55-70 years with acute or convalescent COVID-19. CDR3s include the opening cysteine and the closing phenylalanine or tryptophan. Fields, in order: CDR3 length, J gene, D gene, V gene, clone size, CDR3 protein, CDR3 DNA. A D gene is named only where the DNA matches it firmly. Clone size is given for some rows only: seen once, a few or many times, or a class if the clone is expanded.

len: 13; j_gene: TRBJ1-1; d_gene: NA; v_gene: TRBV28; abundance: NA; CDR3aa: CASISFLNTEAFF; CDR3nt: TGTGCCAGCATATCCTTTCTGAACACTGAAGCTTTCTTT
len: 18; j_gene: TRBJ2-2; d_gene: TRBD1; v_gene: TRBV3-1/TRBV3-2; abundance: NA; CDR3aa: CASSQVLGDRGRTGELFF; CDR3nt: TGTGCCAGCAGCCAAGTATTAGGGGACAGGGGGCGAACCGGGGAGCTGTTTTTT
len: 16; j_gene: TRBJ2-1; d_gene: TRBD2; v_gene: TRBV24-1; abundance: NA; CDR3aa: CATSDPSGSPYNEQFF; CDR3nt: TGTGCCACCAGTGATCCCAGCGGGAGCCCATACAATGAGCAGTTCTTC
len: 12; j_gene: TRBJ2-2; d_gene: NA; v_gene: TRBV2; abundance: NA; CDR3aa: CASSLPAGELFF; CDR3nt: TGTGCCAGCAGCCTTCCCGCCGGGGAGCTGTTTTTT
len: 13; j_gene: TRBJ1-1; d_gene: NA; v_gene: TRBV30; abundance: NA; CDR3aa: CACQTAMNTEAFF; CDR3nt: TGTGCCTGCCAGACAGCCATGAACACTGAAGCTTTCTTT
len: 13; j_gene: TRBJ1-6; d_gene: TRBD1; v_gene: TRBV18; abundance: NA; CDR3aa: CASSGDRFSPLHF; CDR3nt: TGTGCCAGCTCCGGGGACAGGTTTTCACCCCTCCACTTT
len: 11; j_gene: TRBJ2-5; d_gene: NA; v_gene: TRBV10-3; abundance: NA; CDR3aa: CAISAGETQYF; CDR3nt: TGTGCCATCAGTGCAGGGGAGACCCAGTACTTC
len: 17; j_gene: TRBJ2-1; d_gene: TRBD2; v_gene: TRBV15; abundance: NA; CDR3aa: CATSRDIRLAGWYEQFF; CDR3nt: TGTGCCACCAGCAGAGATATTCGACTAGCGGGCTGGTATGAGCAGTTCTTC
len: 19; j_gene: TRBJ1-6; d_gene: NA; v_gene: TRBV6-1; abundance: few; CDR3aa: CASSESPLLTAVLNSPLHF; CDR3nt: TGTGCCAGCAGTGAAAGCCCCCTTTTGACAGCCGTACTTAATTCACCCCTCCACTTT
len: 14; j_gene: TRBJ2-2; d_gene: NA; v_gene: TRBV6-1; abundance: NA; CDR3aa: CASSEQGYTGELFF; CDR3nt: TGTGCCAGCAGTGAACAGGGGTACACCGGGGAGCTGTTTTTT
len: 14; j_gene: TRBJ2-1; d_gene: TRBD2; v_gene: TRBV9; abundance: NA; CDR3aa: CASSVQREGREQFF; CDR3nt: TGTGCCAGCAGCGTACAGCGGGAGGGCCGCGAGCAGTTCTTC
len: 19; j_gene: TRBJ2-6; d_gene: TRBD2; v_gene: TRBV4-2; abundance: NA; CDR3aa: CASSQSLAGDRPGANVLTF; CDR3nt: TGTGCCAGCAGCCAATCACTAGCGGGAGACCGACCCGGGGCCAACGTCCTGACTTTC
len: 15; j_gene: TRBJ1-1; d_gene: NA; v_gene: TRBV7-9; abundance: NA; CDR3aa: CASSLGFMRGTEAFF; CDR3nt: TGTGCCAGCAGCTTAGGGTTTATGCGGGGAACTGAAGCTTTCTTT
len: 17; j_gene: TRBJ2-6; d_gene: NA; v_gene: TRBV4-2; abundance: NA; CDR3aa: CASSQDPGDSGANVLTF; CDR3nt: TGTGCCAGCAGCCAAGATCCAGGGGACTCTGGGGCCAACGTCCTGACTTTC
len: 17; j_gene: TRBJ1-1; d_gene: NA; v_gene: TRBV2; abundance: NA; CDR3aa: CASTPPRAGALNTEAFF; CDR3nt: TGTGCCAGCACTCCTCCCCGGGCTGGGGCTTTGAACACTGAAGCTTTCTTT
len: 16; j_gene: TRBJ1-5; d_gene: NA; v_gene: TRBV7-6; abundance: NA; CDR3aa: CASSLLSPGNNQPQHF; CDR3nt: TGTGCCAGCAGCTTATTGTCCCCAGGGAACAATCAGCCCCAGCATTTT
len: 18; j_gene: TRBJ1-5; d_gene: NA; v_gene: TRBV19; abundance: few; CDR3aa: CASRKLGTKGHSNQPQHF; CDR3nt: TGTGCCAGTAGAAAGCTCGGGACAAAGGGGCATAGCAATCAGCCCCAGCATTTT
len: 17; j_gene: TRBJ2-4; d_gene: NA; v_gene: TRBV30; abundance: NA; CDR3aa: CASSLSPGGGAKNIQYF; CDR3nt: TGTGCCTCCTCACTCTCGCCCGGGGGAGGAGCCAAAAACATTCAGTACTTC
len: 14; j_gene: TRBJ1-1; d_gene: NA; v_gene: TRBV2; abundance: NA; CDR3aa: CASSPLGGNTEAFF; CDR3nt: TGTGCCAGCAGCCCCCTAGGAGGGAACACTGAAGCTTTCTTT
len: 13; j_gene: TRBJ1-5; d_gene: TRBD1; v_gene: TRBV6-5; abundance: few; CDR3aa: CASRPTGVQPQHF; CDR3nt: TGTGCCAGCAGACCCACAGGGGTCCAGCCCCAGCATTTT
len: 14; j_gene: TRBJ2-1; d_gene: NA; v_gene: TRBV24-1; abundance: few; CDR3aa: CATSDLRENNEQFF; CDR3nt: TGTGCCACCAGTGATTTGCGGGAGAACAATGAGCAGTTCTTC
len: 14; j_gene: TRBJ1-6; d_gene: NA; v_gene: TRBV7-3; abundance: NA; CDR3aa: CASSLDLSGSPLHF; CDR3nt: TGTGCCAGCAGCTTGGACCTGAGCGGTTCACCCCTCCACTTT
len: 19; j_gene: TRBJ2-1; d_gene: TRBD2; v_gene: TRBV24-1; abundance: NA; CDR3aa: CATSDSQRLAGTSYNEQFF; CDR3nt: TGTGCCACCAGTGATTCTCAGAGACTAGCGGGAACCTCCTACAATGAGCAGTTCTTC
len: 12; j_gene: TRBJ2-7; d_gene: NA; v_gene: TRBV2; abundance: NA; CDR3aa: CASRTGWYEQYF; CDR3nt: TGTGCCAGCAGAACAGGGTGGTACGAGCAGTACTTC
len: 15; j_gene: TRBJ2-1; d_gene: NA; v_gene: TRBV5-1; abundance: NA; CDR3aa: CASSESGRSYNEQFF; CDR3nt: TGCGCCAGCAGCGAGAGCGGCCGCTCCTACAATGAGCAGTTCTTC
len: 14; j_gene: TRBJ1-1; d_gene: NA; v_gene: TRBV19; abundance: NA; CDR3aa: CASSIRKGDTEAFF; CDR3nt: TGTGCCAGTAGTATACGCAAAGGAGACACTGAAGCTTTCTTT
len: 18; j_gene: TRBJ1-1; d_gene: NA; v_gene: TRBV25-1; abundance: NA; CDR3aa: CASSGATRALTFNTEAFF; CDR3nt: TGTGCCAGCAGTGGTGCTACCCGAGCGCTTACCTTTAACACTGAAGCTTTCTTT
len: 18; j_gene: TRBJ2-3; d_gene: TRBD2; v_gene: TRBV5-1; abundance: NA; CDR3aa: CASSLRPGAGGSTDTQYF; CDR3nt: TGCGCCAGCAGCTTGCGACCGGGTGCGGGAGGGAGCACAGATACGCAGTATTTT
len: 15; j_gene: TRBJ2-5; d_gene: NA; v_gene: TRBV19; abundance: NA; CDR3aa: CASSRGDSYQETQYF; CDR3nt: TGTGCCAGTAGTAGGGGGGACAGTTACCAAGAGACCCAGTACTTC
len: 15; j_gene: TRBJ1-1; d_gene: TRBD1; v_gene: TRBV5-1; abundance: NA; CDR3aa: CASSLQGIQNTEAFF; CDR3nt: TGCGCCAGCAGCTTACAGGGGATACAGAACACTGAAGCTTTCTTT
len: 15; j_gene: TRBJ2-7; d_gene: TRBD2; v_gene: TRBV6-1; abundance: NA; CDR3aa: CASSEGLAGAYEQYF; CDR3nt: TGTGCCAGCAGTGAAGGACTAGCGGGGGCCTACGAGCAGTACTTC
len: 17; j_gene: TRBJ2-6; d_gene: NA; v_gene: TRBV18; abundance: NA; CDR3aa: CASSPLGGSGGANVLTF; CDR3nt: TGTGCCAGCTCACCACTAGGAGGGTCTGGTGGGGCCAACGTCCTGACTTTC
len: 12; j_gene: TRBJ2-3; d_gene: NA; v_gene: TRBV6-5; abundance: NA; CDR3aa: CASGPPTDTQYF; CDR3nt: TGTGCCAGCGGGCCACCCACAGATACGCAGTATTTT
len: 13; j_gene: TRBJ2-5; d_gene: NA; v_gene: TRBV5-6; abundance: NA; CDR3aa: CASSLARGETQYF; CDR3nt: TGTGCCAGCAGCTTGGCCCGGGGAGAGACCCAGTACTTC
len: 16; j_gene: TRBJ2-2; d_gene: NA; v_gene: TRBV6-6; abundance: once; CDR3aa: CASSYSTPANTGELFF; CDR3nt: TGTGCCAGCAGTTACTCGACTCCCGCGAACACCGGGGAGCTGTTTTTT
len: 14; j_gene: TRBJ1-1; d_gene: NA; v_gene: TRBV28; abundance: few; CDR3aa: CASVVRGENTEAFF; CDR3nt: TGTGCCAGTGTTGTGCGGGGGGAGAACACTGAAGCTTTCTTT
len: 12; j_gene: TRBJ2-1; d_gene: NA; v_gene: TRBV11-3; abundance: NA; CDR3aa: CASSFWGHEQFF; CDR3nt: TGTGCCAGCAGCTTTTGGGGGCATGAGCAGTTCTTC
len: 15; j_gene: TRBJ1-3; d_gene: TRBD1; v_gene: TRBV19; abundance: once; CDR3aa: CASASGQNYGNTIYF; CDR3nt: TGTGCCAGTGCTTCGGGACAGAACTATGGAAACACCATATATTTT
len: 13; j_gene: TRBJ1-1; d_gene: TRBD1; v_gene: TRBV12-3/TRBV12-4; abundance: NA; CDR3aa: CASTRQGQNRAFF; CDR3nt: TGTGCCAGCACCAGACAGGGGCAAAATCGAGCTTTCTTT
len: 16; j_gene: TRBJ2-2; d_gene: TRBD2; v_gene: TRBV18; abundance: once; CDR3aa: CASSPGLAVNTGELFF; CDR3nt: TGTGCCAGCTCACCGGGACTAGCGGTTAACACCGGGGAGCTGTTTTTT
len: 14; j_gene: TRBJ2-5; d_gene: NA; v_gene: TRBV9; abundance: once; CDR3aa: CASSVDRVQETQYF; CDR3nt: TGTGCCAGCAGCGTAGACCGGGTTCAGGAGACCCAGTACTTC
len: 13; j_gene: TRBJ2-2; d_gene: NA; v_gene: TRBV2; abundance: NA; CDR3aa: CAKSSSNTGELFF; CDR3nt: TGTGCCAAATCCAGTTCGAACACCGGGGAGCTGTTTTTT
len: 15; j_gene: TRBJ1-1; d_gene: TRBD1; v_gene: TRBV7-9; abundance: few; CDR3aa: CASSLSTGVRTEAFF; CDR3nt: TGTGCCAGCAGCTTATCCACAGGGGTTCGCACTGAAGCTTTCTTT
len: 17; j_gene: TRBJ2-3; d_gene: TRBD2; v_gene: TRBV4-2; abundance: NA; CDR3aa: CASSQGALAGEGDTQYF; CDR3nt: TGTGCCAGCAGCCAAGGTGCACTAGCGGGAGAGGGAGATACGCAGTATTTT
len: 11; j_gene: TRBJ1-6; d_gene: NA; v_gene: TRBV28; abundance: NA; CDR3aa: CASKGGGEGHF; CDR3nt: TGTGCCAGCAAGGGAGGAGGCGAAGGCCACTTT
len: 15; j_gene: TRBJ1-4; d_gene: NA; v_gene: TRBV2; abundance: NA; CDR3aa: CASSSRTGGGEKLFF; CDR3nt: TGTGCCAGCAGCTCACGGACGGGTGGAGGAGAAAAACTGTTTTTT
len: 17; j_gene: TRBJ1-5; d_gene: TRBD1; v_gene: TRBV7-9; abundance: once; CDR3aa: CASSLGQGKGGNQPQHF; CDR3nt: TGTGCCAGCAGCTTGGGACAGGGGAAGGGTGGCAATCAGCCCCAGCATTTT